These 17 T cell receptor beta chains came from one sample sequenced in a study of regulatory T cells in long-lasting Graves disease. Sample time point: newly diagnosed GD, antithyroid drugs for less than 3 months. The TCR library was made from RNA that had been extracted from PBMCs in TRIzol. Sequencing libraries for TCR beta were prepared with iRepertoire HTBI primers and Arm-PCR of CDR3 regions. TCRdb re-called the multiplex PCR reads through MiXCR, storing one row per CDR3 protein. The sample lists about 440,000 distinct CDR3 sequences; 15% were seen once. The same data also contributed to another study, on T cells in Graves' hyperthyroidism and ophthalmopathy.

Sequences were derived from peripheral blood mononuclear cells (PBMCs), sampled at new diagnosis, from a patient treated with antithyroid drugs. Receptor source: a woman younger than 45 with Graves disease.

In its sample, this clonotype was seen many times. This chain uses TRBV5-1 with TRBJ2-7; TRBD2 matches 11 bases. CDR1 and CDR2 from the germline V gene are SGHRS and YFSETQ. V lost 4 bases, J lost 4 bases, and 10 bases stayed unmatched. The CDR3 consists of 16 residues. CDR3 residues: CASSRDLAGGSYEQYF. CDR3 coding DNA: TGCGCCAGCAGCCGCGACCTAGCGGGAGGTAGTTACGAGCAGTACTTC.

This clonotype was seen only a few times. This clone may be a read error of a much larger clone one base away. The chain couples TRBV12-3 or TRBV12-4 to TRBJ2-5; tentative D call: TRBD2 (5 bases). The CDR3 is 14 residues long. CDR3 sequence (DNA): TGTGCCAGCAGTTTGCGGGCACTCCAAGAGACCCAGCACTTC. Its protein product is CASSLRALQETQHF.

This clonotype was detected only a few times. The chain has TRBV6-5 and TRBJ1-2; D not certain. CDR1 and CDR2 (germline): MNHEY, SVGAGI. V was trimmed by 0 bases and J by 10 bases, leaving 12 bases between them. The CDR3 runs to 13 residues. The CDR3 nucleotides read TGTGCCAGCAGTTACTCTGGCCATGCCCTCTACACCTTC. Residues: CASSYSGHALYTF.

A remark on this clonotype: The CDR3 carries no conserved terminal phenylalanine or tryptophan, so it likely arises from a read error. The V and J genes are TRBV28 and TRBJ1-5; D not resolved. Germline CDR1 is MDHEN and CDR2 is SYDVKM. The CDR3 has 13 amino acids. Trimming stripped 2 bases from V and 8 bases from J, with 10 bases between. The CDR3 is CASSLGFREPQHL. The CDR3 bases are TGTGCCAGCAGTTTAGGTTTCCGGGAGCCCCAGCATCTT.

The sample holds many counts of this clonotype. This chain links TRBV28 with TRBJ2-2, with 7 bases lining up with TRBD1. The CDR3 spans 13 residues. Germline CDR1 MDHEN, CDR2 SYDVKM. J lost 13 bases, V lost 6 bases, and 11 bases had no gene match. This chain's CDR3 is CASSLTRTGRLFF. In nucleotides, the CDR3 is TGTGCCAGCAGCCTTACCCGGACAGGACGGCTGTTTTTT.

Many counts were recorded for this clonotype. The rearrangement uses TRBV12-3 or TRBV12-4 and TRBJ2-5; D uncertain. This CDR3 has 11 amino acids. V was trimmed by 7 bases and J by 4 bases, leaving 7 bases between them. CDR3 sequence (DNA): TGTGCCAGCACCCACCTAGAGACCCAGTACTTC. It codes for CASTHLETQYF.

This clonotype has at least ten counts. The chain employs TRBV7-2 and TRBJ2-1, with 10 bases aligning to TRBD1. Unmatched junction bases numbered 7, after V lost 5 bases and J lost 9 bases. Germline CDR1 is SGHTA and CDR2 is FQGNSA. There are 14 residues in the CDR3. CDR3 loop: CASSRDRGFTEQFF. The CDR3 bases are TGTGCCAGCAGCCGGGACAGGGGCTTCACTGAGCAGTTCTTC.

This clonotype has just a few counts. The rearrangement joins TRBV19 to TRBJ1-2; D perhaps matches TRBD1 (5 bases). Per germline, CDR1 LNHDA and CDR2 SQIVND (reference sequence). V lost 8 bases, J lost 2 bases, and 12 bases lay in between. This CDR3 has 13 residues. Here the CDR3 reads CASVGVLNYGYTF. CDR3 in DNA: TGTGCCAGTGTAGGGGTTTTGAACTATGGCTACACCTTC.

This clonotype was counted ten times or more. This chain connects TRBV7-8 to TRBJ1-4; TRBD1 agrees at 8 bases. In germline, CDR1 is SGHVS, CDR2 FQNEAQ. The CDR3 is made up of 17 amino acids. V shed 0 bases and J 3 bases; nucleotides not matched to a gene: 6. CDR3 in DNA: TGTGCCAGCAGCTTAGCAGGACAGGGTACGGCTAATGAAAAACTGTTTTTT. This sequence encodes CASSLAGQGTANEKLFF.

This chain links TRBV6-2 or TRBV6-3 with TRBJ2-4; TRBD2 matches 7 bases. Germline lookup yields CDR1 MNHEY and CDR2 SVGEGT. The J segment lost 7 bases and the V segment lost 0 bases, leaving 6 bases of the junction unmatched. This CDR3 contains 15 residues. The CDR3 coding sequence is TGTGCCAGCAGTTACTCGAGGTCCGGGGGGAACATTCAGTACTTC. Its protein product is CASSYSRSGGNIQYF.

This clonotype was counted a few times. This chain connects TRBV30 to TRBJ2-7; TRBD1 aligns across 9 bases. V trimming: 8 bases; J trimming: 5 bases; junction bases outside the gene matches: 7. Germline CDR1 GTSNPN, CDR2 SVGIG (reference sequence). The CDR3 runs to 12 residues. CDR3 sequence: CARGQGTHEQYF. Written as DNA, the CDR3 is TGTGCCCGGGGACAGGGAACCCACGAGCAGTACTTC.

The sample holds many counts of this clonotype. The rearrangement links TRBV5-1 to TRBJ2-1; 7 bases map to TRBD2. Germline V CDR1 and CDR2: SGHRS, YFSETQ. The junction had 5 bases not matched to a gene; V was cut back by 0 bases and J by 5 bases. The CDR3 covers 15 residues. CDR3 DNA: TGCGCCAGCAGCTTGGGGGGGGGTTACAACAATGAGCAGTTCTTC. Protein: CASSLGGGYNNEQFF.

This clonotype appeared many times. V usage is TRBV15 and J usage is TRBJ1-6; 7 nucleotides align to TRBD1. The trim removed 3 bases at V and 7 bases at J, leaving 9 bases unmatched. The CDR3 runs 16 residues. CDR1 is LNHNV and CDR2 is YYDKDF in the germline V gene (reference sequence). The CDR3 DNA sequence: TGTGCCACCAGCAGTGACAGGGAGGTGTCGAATTCACCCCTCCACTTT. Translated: CATSSDREVSNSPLHF.

The chain couples TRBV12-5 to TRBJ2-1; D tentatively reads TRBD1 or TRBD2 (5 bases each). The germline V gene has CDR1 LGHNT and CDR2 FRNRAP. Trimming cost V 3 bases and J 6 bases, with 24 bases left between them. This CDR3 is 18 amino acids long. CDR3 amino acids: CASGLPLPGPRKSNEQFF. CDR3 DNA sequence: TGTGCTAGTGGTTTACCCCTCCCGGGACCCCGTAAGTCCAATGAGCAGTTCTTC.

This clonotype was recorded a few times. The chain recombines TRBV19 with TRBJ2-7, with TRBD1 matching over 7 bases. J lost 3 bases, V lost 1 base, and 0 bases had no gene match. Germline CDR1 and CDR2: LNHDA and SQIVND (reference sequence). CDR3 length: 13 residues. The CDR3 region has the DNA TGTGCCAGTAGTATAGGGACAGGCTACGAGCAGTACTTC. It translates to CASSIGTGYEQYF.

The chain joins TRBV12-3 or TRBV12-4 to TRBJ2-5; 14 positions agree with TRBD2. The CDR3 covers 16 residues. V trimming: 5 bases; J trimming: 5 bases; junction bases outside the gene matches: 7. CDR3 DNA: TGTGCCAGCAGTCCGCAGACTAGCGGGAGGGTGGAGACCCAGTACTTC. Amino acids: CASSPQTSGRVETQYF.

This clonotype was seen ten or more times. The chain couples TRBV5-5 to TRBJ2-2; D perhaps matches TRBD2 (6 bases). The CDR3 runs to 12 residues. Germline CDR1 reads SGHKS; CDR2 reads YYEKEE (reference sequence). Trimming left V 7 bases short and J 5 bases short, with 9 bases between. The CDR3 coding sequence is TGTGCCAGCGAGGAGGGGACCGGGGAGCTGTTTTTT. This codes for CASEEGTGELFF.